This TCR beta chain was retrieved from a study of Ad26.COV2.S vaccination and SARS-CoV-2 variants. As for treatment: roughly 19 received Ad26.COV2.S at low or high dose, single or two shots; 5 received placebo; per-sample allocation not given. All samples were drawn on day 63, counting from the first vaccine or placebo injection. This vaccine is an Ad26 vector that expresses the Wuhan-strain SARS-CoV-2 spike. Sequencing used immunoSEQ multiplex PCR; TCRdb keeps in-frame clones, though not all of them. Of 400,000 to 450,000 clones listed, over 80% are singletons. The TCR comes from a person between 18 and 59 years old who received the Ad26.COV2.S COVID-19 vaccine or a placebo. The sample in question was peripheral blood, obtained in a trial of Ad26.COV2.S vaccine versus placebo.

The CDR3 loop is CASSEKDIQYF. The CDR3 coding sequence is TGTGCCAGCAGTGAGAAAGACATTCAGTACTTC. The chain has TRBV6-1 and TRBJ2-4; no reliable D call. V dropped 3 bases and J dropped 8 bases, with 5 bases sitting between them. The CDR3 spans 11 residues. CDR1 and CDR2 (germline): MNHNS, SASEGT.